This is a list of T cell receptor beta chains from one sample in a study of OX40 agonist ivuxolimab in advanced cancers. The protocol was immunoSEQ multiplex PCR, while the TCRdb copy is restricted to in-frame clones and leaves out a portion. The sample yields roughly 32,000 clones, approximately 80% seen once. The starting material was CD4+ or CD8+ T cells sorted from blood, obtained in a trial of the OX40 agonist ivuxolimab. Every receptor here comes from an adult with an advanced solid tumor such as melanoma, head and neck, liver or kidney cancer. Both conserved end residues are part of each CDR3. Fields, in order: clone size, D gene, V gene, J gene, CDR3 protein, CDR3 DNA. D genes are given only for firm matches. Size tells how often a clone was seen (once, few, many) or the class of an expanded clone, and some rows leave it out.

>few|NA|TRBV7-9|TRBJ2-1
CASSLVAGNEQFF
TGTGCCAGCAGCTTAGTTGCGGGGAATGAGCAGTTCTTC
>NA|TRBD1|TRBV30|TRBJ2-7
CAWSRGQGAYEQYF
TGTGCCTGGAGCCGGGGACAGGGGGCCTACGAGCAGTACTTC
>NA|NA|TRBV15|TRBJ1-5
CATSREGFQPQHF
TGTGCCACCTCGAGGGAGGGATTTCAGCCCCAGCATTTT
>few|NA|TRBV2|TRBJ1-6
CASSPQASGVPLHF
TGTGCCAGCAGTCCACAGGCGAGCGGGGTACCCCTCCACTTT
>NA|TRBD1|TRBV28|TRBJ1-5
CASSSGQGRWQPQHF
TGTGCCAGCAGCAGTGGACAGGGAAGATGGCAGCCCCAGCATTTT
>NA|NA|TRBV5-1|TRBJ1-3
CASSPTTGTGNTIYF
TGCGCCAGCAGCCCGACAACAGGGACAGGAAACACCATATATTTT
>NA|TRBD2|TRBV7-9|TRBJ2-3
CASSLRGTRVPDTQYF
TGTGCCAGCAGCTTACGGGGGACTAGGGTGCCAGATACGCAGTATTTT
>NA|NA|TRBV11-2|TRBJ1-3
CASSSGQTPSGNTIYF
TGTGCCAGCAGCTCTGGACAAACCCCCTCTGGAAACACCATATATTTT
>NA|TRBD1|TRBV2|TRBJ1-5
CASSEAGQGQPQHF
TGTGCCAGCAGTGAAGCGGGACAGGGTCAGCCCCAGCATTTT
>NA|TRBD2|TRBV7-2|TRBJ2-1
CASSPRLAGRGYNEQFF
TGTGCCAGCAGTCCAAGACTAGCGGGGCGGGGATACAATGAGCAGTTCTTC
>NA|TRBD2|TRBV18|TRBJ2-7
CASSPPTSVGSYEQYF
TGTGCCAGCTCACCACCCACTAGCGTTGGGTCCTACGAGCAGTACTTC
>NA|NA|TRBV20-1|TRBJ2-7
CSARGPYEQYF
TGCAGTGCTAGAGGCCCCTACGAGCAGTACTTC
>NA|NA|TRBV15|TRBJ1-6
CATSRDGEYNSPLHF
TGTGCCACCAGCAGAGATGGTGAATATAATTCACCCCTCCACTTT
>once|NA|TRBV10-3|TRBJ1-5
CATLAGVGQPQHF
TGTGCCACCCTGGCGGGGGTAGGCCAGCCCCAGCATTTT
>NA|NA|TRBV28|TRBJ1-5
CASSPFEGGGNQPQHF
TGTGCCAGCAGCCCCTTTGAGGGGGGAGGCAATCAGCCCCAGCATTTT
>NA|NA|TRBV5-1|TRBJ1-6
CASSLGQRGSPLHF
TGCGCCAGCAGCTTGGGCCAAAGGGGTTCACCCCTCCACTTT
>NA|NA|TRBV14|TRBJ1-2
CASSFRVYYGYTF
TGTGCCAGCAGCTTCAGGGTGTACTATGGCTACACCTTC
>NA|NA|TRBV27|TRBJ2-1
CASSFNGYNEQFF
TGTGCCAGCAGTTTTAACGGCTACAATGAGCAGTTCTTC
>NA|NA|TRBV7-6|TRBJ2-2
CASSLVWTGDTPVGRTGELFF
TGTGCCAGCAGCTTAGTTTGGACGGGAGACACTCCAGTGGGTAGGACCGGGGAGCTGTTTTTT
>few|TRBD2|TRBV5-6|TRBJ2-2
CASSLELAGGLTGELFF
TGTGCCAGCAGCTTGGAACTAGCGGGGGGCCTAACCGGGGAGCTGTTTTTT
>NA|TRBD1|TRBV5-1|TRBJ1-1
CASSLQGARTEAFF
TGCGCCAGCAGCTTGCAGGGGGCGCGGACTGAAGCTTTCTTT
>NA|NA|TRBV11-2|TRBJ2-5
CASSAARTQYF
TGTGCCAGCAGCGCCGCCCGGACCCAGTACTTC
>NA|NA|TRBV6-5|TRBJ2-2
CASDYQNTGELFF
TGTGCCAGTGACTACCAGAACACCGGGGAGCTGTTTTTT
>once|NA|TRBV7-9|TRBJ1-1
CASSLDSPNTEAFF
TGTGCCAGCAGCTTAGACAGCCCGAACACTGAAGCTTTCTTT
>NA|NA|TRBV2|TRBJ2-2
CASNSRTGTGELFF
TGTGCCAGCAACTCGCGCACAGGGACCGGGGAGCTGTTTTTT
>NA|TRBD1|TRBV2|TRBJ2-7
CASSGGAGGDEQYF
TGTGCCAGCAGTGGCGGGGCAGGGGGCGACGAGCAGTACTTC
>NA|TRBD1|TRBV6-5|TRBJ2-1
CASSYRTGYDEQFF
TGTGCCAGCAGTTACCGGACAGGGTACGATGAGCAGTTCTTC
>NA|NA|TRBV4-1|TRBJ2-7
CASSQALVREQYF
TGCGCCAGCAGCCAAGCACTAGTGCGCGAGCAGTACTTC
>once|TRBD1|TRBV19|TRBJ1-4
CASSTGTGAKRMFF
TGTGCCAGTAGTACCGGGACAGGGGCAAAGCGGATGTTTTTT
>NA|TRBD2|TRBV10-1|TRBJ2-3
CASSEGTSFTDTQYF
TGCGCCAGCAGTGAAGGGACTAGCTTCACAGATACGCAGTATTTT
>NA|NA|TRBV7-9|TRBJ1-1
CASSLEALTEAFF
TGTGCCAGCAGCCTAGAGGCCTTAACTGAAGCTTTCTTT
>NA|TRBD2|TRBV10-2|TRBJ2-7
CASSEASGGADIYEQYF
TGCGCCAGCAGTGAGGCTAGCGGGGGGGCCGATATCTACGAGCAGTACTTC
>few|TRBD1|TRBV6-1|TRBJ2-5
CASKLSQGAFETQYF
TGTGCCAGCAAACTAAGTCAGGGGGCGTTCGAGACCCAGTACTTC
>NA|NA|TRBV7-3|TRBJ1-1
CASSPPRVRRGNTEAFF
TGTGCCAGCAGCCCCCCGAGGGTCAGACGGGGGAACACTGAAGCTTTCTTT
>NA|NA|TRBV2|TRBJ2-2
CASSEAAAGELFF
TGTGCCAGCAGTGAAGCTGCCGCCGGGGAGCTGTTTTTT
>NA|NA|TRBV5-1|TRBJ2-5
CASSLRPGVETQYF
TGCGCCAGCAGCCTCAGGCCTGGGGTGGAGACCCAGTACTTC
>few|TRBD2|TRBV12-5|TRBJ2-3
CASGLRVAGGDTQYF
TGTGCTAGTGGTCTCCGGGTAGCGGGGGGAGATACGCAGTATTTT
>NA|NA|TRBV30|TRBJ1-5
CAWSRDIRNQPQHF
TGTGCCTGGAGCAGGGACATCCGAAATCAGCCCCAGCATTTT
>NA|NA|TRBV19|TRBJ1-4
CASSIRGPNEKLFF
TGTGCCAGTAGTATCCGTGGCCCTAATGAAAAACTGTTTTTT
>NA|NA|TRBV9|TRBJ1-1
CASSQIGGTEAFF
TGTGCCAGCAGCCAAATAGGGGGGACTGAAGCTTTCTTT
>NA|NA|TRBV6-5|TRBJ2-7
CASSPRGALAEQYF
TGTGCCAGCAGCCCACGTGGGGCTCTGGCCGAGCAGTACTTC
>once|NA|TRBV6-1|TRBJ1-6
CASSEQGISPLHF
TGTGCCAGCAGTGAGCAGGGAATCTCACCCCTCCACTTT
>NA|NA|TRBV2|TRBJ1-5
CASSAAIAQPQHF
TGTGCCAGCAGTGCAGCGATAGCGCAGCCCCAGCATTTT
>NA|NA|TRBV6-6|TRBJ1-2
CASSYADSGYTF
TGTGCCAGCAGTTACGCAGATTCCGGCTACACCTTC
>NA|NA|TRBV30|TRBJ2-3
CAWTSSDTQYF
TGTGCCTGGACGTCTTCGGATACGCAGTATTTT
>NA|NA|TRBV21-1|TRBJ2-7
CASNPGTGGPEQYF
TGTGCCAGCAACCCCGGGACAGGGGGGCCCGAGCAGTACTTC
>NA|TRBD1|TRBV2|TRBJ2-7
CASSELGQGIYF
TGTGCCAGCAGTGAATTGGGACAGGGTATCTACTTC
>few|TRBD2|TRBV19|TRBJ2-3
CASSIRLAGGTITDTQYF
TGTGCCAGTAGTATCAGACTAGCGGGGGGGACCATCACAGATACGCAGTATTTT